This T cell receptor (beta chain) appears in the sequencing data of a study of response to subunit inactivated influenza vaccine. Study outcomes and limitations: The study's authors posited that every seasonal influenza vaccination enlists few new T cells.

TCRdb re-derived calls from the RT-PCR reads in MiXCR, one entry per CDR3 protein. The sample has hundreds of thousands of distinct CDR3 sequences, 7.5% to 8.5% seen once; the top ten hold 10% to 15%. There are 13 residues in the CDR3. The ends lost 6 bases at V and 6 bases at J; junction bases unmatched: 10. Per the germline V gene, CDR1 is SQVTM and CDR2 is ANQGSEA. The sample holds a few counts of this clonotype. The antigen remains undetermined. The sequencing here drew on PBMCs from blood, taken 23 months after vaccination. The rearrangement links TRBV29-1 to TRBJ2-7, with 8 bases identical to TRBD1. The TCR sequence derives from a man aged 50 to 75 who received an inactivated influenza vaccine. CDR3 sequence reads: CSVATGAFGEQYF. CDR3 nucleotides: TGCAGCGTGGCGACAGGGGCCTTCGGCGAGCAGTACTTC.